This passage covers 8 T cell receptor beta chains from one sample sequenced in a study of CD8+CD57+ T cells in acquired aplastic anemia. Profiles of TCR beta VDJ and CDR3 were generated from a genomic DNA template. TCRdb recomputed calls from the reads with MiXCR, one row per CDR3 protein. The repertoire includes about 220,000 distinct CDR3 sequences, approximately 35% of them detected once, and roughly 1.1% sits in the top ten. The sequenced material came from sorted CD4+, CD8+, or CD8+CD57+ T cells (not recorded which) from PBMCs. Receptors originate from a human donor in good health, serving as a control.

This clonotype has ten or more counts. J is TRBJ2-7 and V is TRBV5-4; 7 bases align to TRBD2. V was pared by 6 bases and J by 2 bases, with 8 bases of the junction left unmatched. Germline V gene data show CDR1 as SGHNT and CDR2 as YYREEE (reference sequence). CDR3 size: 14 residues. The CDR3 reads CASTIGGGTYEQYF. CDR3 in DNA: TGTGCCAGCACCATAGGCGGGGGAACCTACGAGCAGTACTTC. Supplemented by reference TRBV5-4 and TRBJ2-7, the full variable domain reads ETGVTQSPTHLIKTRGQQVTLRCSSQSGHNTVSWYQQALGQGPQFIFQYYREEENGRGNFPPRFSGLQFPNYSSELNVNALELDDSALYLCASTIGGGTYEQYFGPGTRLTVT.

This clonotype was seen a few times. Being one base from a much bigger clone, this may be a read error. V is TRBV29-1 and J is TRBJ1-2, with D possibly TRBD1 on 6 matching bases. Germline V gene lookup returns CDR1 SQVTM and CDR2 ANQGSEA. The CDR3 runs 15 residues. Written as DNA, the CDR3 is TGCGGCGTTGTAGGATTAGCCAGGGGAGTTAATGGCTACACCTTC. It is translated as CGVVGLARGVNGYTF.

This clonotype has ten or more counts. This rearrangement joins TRBV19 to TRBJ2-3, with 9 nucleotides matching TRBD2. Germline V gene lookup returns CDR1 LNHDA and CDR2 SQIVND (reference sequence). V dropped 5 bases and J dropped 4; count of bases not matched to a gene: 7. The CDR3 has 15 amino acids. The CDR3 region has the DNA TGTGCCAGTAGTGATTTTAGCGGGAGCGCAGATACGCAGTATTTT. Its protein product is CASSDFSGSADTQYF.

This chain uses TRBV12-3 or TRBV12-4 with TRBJ1-1; D is unresolved. V lost 0 bases to trimming and J lost 0 bases, with 8 bases between them. This CDR3 comprises 15 residues. The CDR3 protein is CASSLASGLNTEAFF. CDR3 sequence (DNA): TGTGCCAGCAGTTTAGCGAGCGGGTTGAACACTGAAGCTTTCTTT.

This chain joins TRBV19 and TRBJ2-3; the D gene is possibly TRBD2 (5 bases). The CDR3 runs to 17 residues. V shed 5 bases and J shed 0 bases, with 18 bases lying between them. Germline CDR1 is LNHDA and CDR2 is SQIVND (reference sequence). The CDR3 is CASSSPNGAESTDTQYF. CDR3 DNA sequence: TGTGCCAGTAGTTCCCCTAACGGAGCGGAGAGCACAGATACGCAGTATTTT.

In this sample, this clonotype turned up a few times. The rearrangement joins TRBV5-1 to TRBJ2-1, with 15 bases fitting TRBD2. V shed 4 bases, J shed 6 bases, and the junction held 8 bases outside the gene matches. The CDR3 length is 17 residues. CDR1 and CDR2 from the germline V gene are SGHRS and YFSETQ. CDR3 amino acids: CASSQHGLAGGFNEQFF. The CDR3 nucleotides are TGCGCCAGCAGCCAGCATGGACTAGCGGGAGGGTTCAATGAGCAGTTCTTC.

This clonotype was seen many times. V and J are TRBV7-9 and TRBJ1-1; D is unclear. The V gene's germline CDR1 is SEHNR and CDR2 FQNEAQ (reference sequence). The ends were cut back, 5 bases at V and 0 bases at J, with 10 bases in the middle. The CDR3 is 14 amino acids. In DNA, the CDR3 is TGTGCCAGCAGCGTGGACTACATGAACACTGAAGCTTTCTTT. Translation gives CASSVDYMNTEAFF.

As concerns this clonotype: With a much larger clone just one base away, this may be a read error. This chain links TRBV20-1 with TRBJ1-5, with 7 bases identical to TRBD1. The CDR3 length is 14 residues. Germline-derived CDR1 and CDR2 are DFQATT and SNEGSKA (reference sequence). CDR3 in DNA: TGCAGTGCAAACAGGGGAGAGAGCAATAAGCCCCAGCATTTT. Amino acid sequence: CSANRGESNKPQHF.